These 15 T cell receptor beta chains were all obtained from the same sample, sequenced in a study of lymphopenia after photon versus proton radiotherapy. Sequencing used immunoSEQ multiplex PCR; TCRdb keeps in-frame clones, though not all of them. The sample holds 150,000 to 200,000 clones, around nine tenths seen once. This specimen was peripheral blood, taken from a patient treated with photon-based radiotherapy. The receptors were gathered from a man aged 50-59 years with gastric cancer.

This clone was detected only once. The chain joins TRBV6-4 to TRBJ2-3; tentative D call: TRBD2 (6 bases). V lost 4 bases to trimming and J lost 1 base, with 9 bases between them. The CDR3 sequence is 14 residues long. The germline V gene has CDR1 MRHNA and CDR2 SNTAGT. The CDR3 nucleotides read TGTGCCAGCAGTGCCCAGCGGGGCACAGATACGCAGTATTTT. Encoded protein: CASSAQRGTDTQYF.

Only one count was recorded for this clone. The chain employs TRBV10-2 and TRBJ2-7, with 9 nucleotides matching TRBD2. Germline V gives CDR1 WSHSY, CDR2 SAAADI. Germline trimming cut 7 bases from V and 4 bases from J; bases unmatched to any gene: 5. The CDR3 runs to 13 residues. The CDR3 DNA reads as TGCGCCAGCACAGCGAGCGGGAGGTACGAGCAGTACTTC. Its protein is CASTASGRYEQYF.

The V call is TRBV9, the J call TRBJ2-1, with TRBD2 matching over 10 bases. This CDR3 is 14 amino acids long. The J segment lost 10 bases and the V segment lost 4 bases, leaving 8 bases of the junction unmatched. Germline assignment: CDR1 SGDLS and CDR2 YYNGEE. Here the CDR3 reads CASSPRGLAREQFF. The CDR3, as DNA: TGTGCCAGCAGCCCAAGGGGACTAGCGAGGGAGCAGTTCTTC.

This clone appeared a single time. The rearrangement uses TRBV7-8 and TRBJ2-7; D possibly uses TRBD1 or TRBD2 (5 bases each). V was shortened by 0 bases and J by 2 bases, with 11 bases between the two germline ends. The CDR3 totals 15 residues. CDR1 and CDR2 from the germline V gene are SGHVS and FQNEAQ. CDR3 residues: CASSLAEAGTYEQYF. In DNA form, the CDR3 reads TGTGCCAGCAGCTTAGCGGAGGCAGGGACCTACGAGCAGTACTTC.

V gene TRBV5-1 combines with J gene TRBJ2-2; D may be TRBD1 or TRBD2 (6 bases each). Germline CDR1 and CDR2: SGHRS and YFSETQ. There are 16 residues in the CDR3. V was shortened by 4 bases and J by 2 bases, with 15 bases between the two germline ends. CDR3 nucleotide sequence: TGCGCCAGCAGCCCCGGGGGCAGGGGAAACACCGGGGAGCTGTTTTTT. This gives the protein CASSPGGRGNTGELFF. Full variable domain (rest looked up from reference TRBV5-1 and TRBJ2-2): KAGVTQTPRYLIKTRGQQVTLSCSPISGHRSVSWYQQTPGQGLQFLFEYFSETQRNKGNFPGRFSGRQFSNSRSEMNVSTLELGDSALYLCASSPGGRGNTGELFFGEGSRLTVL.

This chain joins TRBV15 and TRBJ2-2; D unresolved. The CDR3 sequence is 14 residues long. V lost 1 base, J lost 7 bases, and 10 bases lay in between. In germline, CDR1 is LNHNV, CDR2 YYDKDF (reference sequence). In DNA, the CDR3 is TGTGCCACCAGCAGAGCAGCAGCAAACGGGGAGCTGTTTTTT. This sequence encodes CATSRAAANGELFF.

The rearrangement uses TRBV11-1 and TRBJ2-5, with TRBD2 matching over 10 bases. V was pared by 0 bases and J by 9 bases, with 10 bases of the junction left unmatched. The CDR3 is 16 amino acids. CDR1 and CDR2 from the germline V gene are SGHAT and FQDESV (reference sequence). CDR3 coding DNA: TGTGCCAGCAGCTTAGCGGGACTAGCGCCGGAGACGGCCCAGTACTTC. It codes for CASSLAGLAPETAQYF. Variable domain in full (rest from reference TRBV11-1 and TRBJ2-5): EAEVAQSPRYKITEKSQAVAFWCDPISGHATLYWYRQILGQGPELLVQFQDESVVDDSQLPKDRFSAERLKGVDSTLKIQPAELGDSAMYLCASSLAGLAPETAQYFGPGTRLLVL.

This chain joins TRBV4-1 and TRBJ2-7, with 7 bases matching TRBD1. CDR3 length: 15 amino acids. CDR1 and CDR2 from the germline V gene are MGHRA and YSYEKL. Losses at the gene ends were 0 bases for V and 0 bases for J; bases not matched to a gene: 2. As DNA, the CDR3 is TGCGCCAGCAGCCAAGAAGCAGGGGGCTCCTACGAGCAGTACTTC. It translates to CASSQEAGGSYEQYF.

The chain couples TRBV29-1 to TRBJ2-5; D may be TRBD2 (6 bases). CDR3 length: 12 amino acids. Trimming took off 4 bases at V and 5 bases at J, with 11 bases between the two ends. CDR1 SQVTM and CDR2 ANQGSEA come from the germline V gene. The CDR3 region has the DNA TGCAGCGTTGGGGGAGGCAGTGAGACCCAGTACTTC. This gives the protein CSVGGGSETQYF.

The rearrangement joins TRBV6-5 to TRBJ2-2; D may match TRBD1 or TRBD2 (5 bases each). The germline V gene encodes CDR1 MNHEY and CDR2 SVGAGI. V lost 3 bases and J lost 5, with 13 bases in between. The CDR3 has 15 residues. The CDR3 sequence: CASSYGGRKTGELFF. The CDR3 DNA reads TGTGCCAGCAGTTATGGGGGACGCAAAACCGGGGAGCTGTTTTTT.

This clone was recorded many times. The chain couples TRBV27 to TRBJ2-1; D tentatively reads TRBD1 or TRBD2 (7 bases each). V gave up 2 bases and J gave up 10 bases, with 15 bases separating them. Germline lookup yields CDR1 MNHEY and CDR2 SMNVEV (reference sequence). The CDR3 covers 14 residues. CDR3 DNA: TGTGCCAGCAGTTTAAGGGGGCCCGGGGGGGAGCAGTTCTTC. This sequence encodes CASSLRGPGGEQFF.

This chain joins TRBV7-2 and TRBJ1-4; D not resolved. The V gene's germline CDR1 is SGHTA and CDR2 FQGNSA. CDR3 size: 14 residues. V was pared by 0 bases and J by 14 bases, with 16 bases between. Written as DNA, the CDR3 is TGTGCCAGCAGCTTAGCCACCTCGAGGGCCGGTCTGTTTTTT. Translation: CASSLATSRAGLFF.

The gene calls are TRBV12-5 and TRBJ2-1; D is unresolved. Germline values: CDR1 LGHNT, CDR2 FRNRAP. The CDR3 consists of 11 residues. The germline V and J ends were trimmed by 3 bases and 10 bases, with 7 bases remaining between them. CDR3 nucleotide sequence: TGTGCTAGTGGTTTTGAGGCGGAGCAGTTCTTC. As protein: CASGFEAEQFF.

The chain joins TRBV30 to TRBJ2-7; D remains unclear. CDR1 is GTSNPN, CDR2 SVGIG, per germline (reference sequence). This CDR3 has 11 residues. Trimming removed 0 bases at V and 3 bases at J, with 3 bases between. The DNA of the CDR3 is TGTGCCTGGAGTGTCAACTACGAGCAGTACTTC. As protein: CAWSVNYEQYF.

This clone is a singleton in its sample. The chain has TRBV25-1 and TRBJ1-2; 9 nucleotides line up with TRBD1. The CDR3 sequence is 15 residues long. J was trimmed by 2 bases and V by 3 bases; bases with no gene match: 4. The V gene's germline CDR1 is MGHDK and CDR2 SYGVNS. The CDR3 DNA sequence: TGTGCCAGCAGTGATCATGGGACAGGGAACTATGGCTACACCTTC. Translated: CASSDHGTGNYGYTF.